Detailed here is one T cell receptor beta chain. The target antigen is unknown. Relative to the germline gene, one junction end is altered; a read error may explain this. Total RNA amounting to around 450 ng was the source from which TCR beta cDNA was made with a constant-region primer. It was through three nested multiplex PCR rounds of slightly modified ARM-PCR that TCR beta libraries arose. TRBV1-TRBV30 forward primers paired with a C-beta reverse primer were used in the first two PCR rounds, which ran approximately 11 cycles each. In TCRdb, the multiplex PCR reads were re-called with MiXCR into one record per CDR3 protein. The repertoire holds fewer than 400,000 distinct CDR3 sequences, with roughly two thirds as singletons. CDR3 length equals 14 residues. This entry belongs to a study of tumor-infiltrating lymphocytes in primary liver carcinoma. The study, taken as a whole, reports: Being bulk and unsorted, samples allowed no CD4+ and CD8+ repertoire comparison. Tumor top-250-clone fraction significantly exceeded that of blood (p = 0.039).

Blood RNA came from unsorted whole blood; germline DNA was also extracted. The V gene is TRBV12-3 or TRBV12-4, the J gene TRBJ2-3; D gene ambiguous. The clonotype was recovered from a man aged 40-49 years with primary liver carcinoma and hepatitis B virus infection. Source material: peripheral blood. CDR3 coding DNA: TGTGCCATCAGTCTCGGTTCTAGGACAGATACGCAGTATTTT. It encodes CAISLGSRTDTQYF.